This entry lists 9 T cell receptor beta chains sequenced from one sample in a study of naive and memory T cell subsets. Two oligonucleotides, mixed equimolar, formed the beta constant-region primer covering TRBC1 and TRBC2. Four rounds of PCR amplified the ligated cDNA using nested alpha and beta constant-region primers plus SP2. MiXCR, run by TCRdb on the UMI-ligation and nested PCR reads, gives a single entry per CDR3 protein. The table has roughly 130,000 distinct CDR3 sequences, over 30% seen once. Sequencing was performed on central memory CD4+ T cells from blood. The receptors shown here come from a human donor in good health.

The chain employs TRBV20-1 and TRBJ2-7; possibly TRBD1 for D (6 bases). Germline assignment: CDR1 DFQATT and CDR2 SNEGSKA (reference sequence). This CDR3 has 13 amino acids. Deletions cut 4 bases from V and 0 bases from J, with 10 bases between. CDR3 in DNA: TGCAGTGCTAAGACAGGTTTCTCCTACGAGCAGTACTTC. Translating it yields CSAKTGFSYEQYF.

The chain uses TRBV29-1 and TRBJ2-2; D remains ambiguous. V gave up 7 bases and J gave up 2 bases, with 5 bases separating them. From germline, CDR1 is SQVTM and CDR2 ANQGSEA. The CDR3 runs to 11 residues. The CDR3 nucleotides are TGCAGCGGTCAAAACACCGGGGAGCTGTTTTTT. It translates to CSGQNTGELFF.

This clonotype came up a few times. V usage is TRBV5-1 and J usage is TRBJ2-2; the D gene is possibly TRBD2 (6 bases). Trimming left V 3 bases short and J 6 bases short, with 21 bases between. This CDR3 spans 17 amino acids. Germline V gene lookup returns CDR1 SGHRS and CDR2 YFSETQ. CDR3 coding DNA: TGCGCCAGCAGCTCCCGCCTCACGATAGCGGTAGCCGGGGAGCTGTTTTTT. It translates to CASSSRLTIAVAGELFF. The full variable domain, in which reference TRBV5-1 and TRBJ2-2 provide the parts outside the CDR3, is KAGVTQTPRYLIKTRGQQVTLSCSPISGHRSVSWYQQTPGQGLQFLFEYFSETQRNKGNFPGRFSGRQFSNSRSEMNVSTLELGDSALYLCASSSRLTIAVAGELFFGEGSRLTVL.

V and J are TRBV6-1 and TRBJ1-1; TRBD1 agrees at 8 bases. The V gene end was trimmed by 7 bases and the J gene end by 6 bases; junction bases not matched to a gene: 7. Germline values: CDR1 MNHNS, CDR2 SASEGT. The CDR3 totals 13 residues. The DNA of the CDR3 is TGTGCCAGCAATGCCAGGGGGCGGGCTGAAGCTTTCTTT. Residues: CASNARGRAEAFF.

V is TRBV18 and J is TRBJ1-4, with D perhaps TRBD1 (5 bases). Germline CDR1 is KGHSH and CDR2 is LQKENI. CDR3 size: 13 residues. Trimming stripped 2 bases from V and 8 bases from J, with 9 bases between. In DNA form, the CDR3 reads TGTGCCAGCTCACCAGGGACGGAGGAAAAACTGTTTTTT. This codes for CASSPGTEEKLFF.

The chain combines TRBV6-6 with TRBJ1-2; D is undetermined. V gave up 4 bases and J gave up 6 bases, with 9 bases separating them. CDR1 is MNHNY and CDR2 is SVGAGI in the germline V gene (reference sequence). The CDR3 length is 12 residues. The CDR3 DNA is TGTGCCAGCAGTTTAACTCTCGATGGCTACACCTTC. Its translation is CASSLTLDGYTF.

As DNA, the CDR3 is TGTGCCAGCAGTTTATGGGGAGGGGATGGCACTGAAGCTTTCTTT. Translated: CASSLWGGDGTEAFF. The J gene is TRBJ1-1, the V gene TRBV28; tentatively, D is TRBD1 (5 bases). CDR3 size: 15 residues. Germline V lookup: CDR1 MDHEN, CDR2 SYDVKM. The germline V and J ends were trimmed by 0 bases and 4 bases, with 12 bases remaining between them. Filled out from reference TRBV28 and TRBJ1-1, the complete variable domain reads DVKVTQSSRYLVKRTGEKVFLECVQDMDHENMFWYRQDPGLGLRLIYFSYDVKMKEKGDIPEGYSVSREKKERFSLILESASTNQTSMYLCASSLWGGDGTEAFFGQGTRLTVV.

This clonotype was found a few times. The chain employs TRBV5-1 and TRBJ1-1; D is unresolved. The CDR3 has 13 residues. The V and J ends lost 0 bases and 2 bases respectively, with 5 bases between them. Per germline, CDR1 SGHRS and CDR2 YFSETQ. CDR3 nucleotides: TGCGCCAGCAGCTTGGCGTATAACACTGAAGCTTTCTTT. It translates to CASSLAYNTEAFF.

Only a few counts were recorded for this clonotype. The CDR3 bases are TGCGCCAGCAGCCAAGACATCTTAGGGACAGATACGCAGTATTTT. Protein: CASSQDILGTDTQYF. J is TRBJ2-3 and V is TRBV4-1; no definite D call. Germline V gives CDR1 MGHRA, CDR2 YSYEKL. This CDR3 contains 15 residues. The V gene lost 0 bases and the J gene lost 3 bases, with 10 bases spanning the gap.